Below are 8 T cell receptor beta chains sequenced from a single sample in a study of shared clonotypes between healthy human individuals. Libraries were prepared by immunoSEQ multiplex PCR; TCRdb keeps only in-frame clonotypes and omits some of them. Of over a million clones detected, approximately 97% appear once; the ten largest clones hold 0.95% to 1.5%. Sequencing input: naive CD4+ T cells sorted from blood. Subset indicated: CD45RA+ positively selected. The receptors stem from a man under 40 in good health.

This clone showed up just once. The CDR3 nucleotides read TGTGCCAGCTCACCGGGACTGGGGTCTGGAAATGAGCAGTTCTTC. Amino acid sequence: CASSPGLGSGNEQFF. The chain links TRBV18 to TRBJ2-1; TRBD2 might be the D (6 bases). Deletions cut 3 bases from V and 7 bases from J, with 16 bases between. CDR3 size: 15 residues. The germline V gene has CDR1 KGHSH and CDR2 LQKENI.

The genes are TRBV18 and TRBJ1-3; 11 positions agree with TRBD1. The CDR3 totals 16 residues. V trimming: 6 bases; J trimming: 5 bases; junction bases outside the gene matches: 9. Germline CDR1 reads KGHSH; CDR2 reads LQKENI. CDR3 DNA: TGTGCCAGCTCCCCAAAGGGACAGGGGGGCCGAAACACCATATATTTT. It codes for CASSPKGQGGRNTIYF.

This chain links TRBV2 with TRBJ1-4; D may be TRBD1 (5 bases). This CDR3 has 14 amino acids. V was clipped by 5 bases and J by 3 bases, with 10 bases between them. CDR1 SNHLY and CDR2 FYNNEI come from the germline V gene. The CDR3 DNA follows: TGTGCCAGCAGTATCAGGGTCTCTAATGAAAAACTGTTTTTT. Amino acid sequence: CASSIRVSNEKLFF.

The gene calls are TRBV10-2 and TRBJ1-1, with a weak D call TRBD1 (6 bases). The CDR3 is 15 residues long. Between the trimmed V and J ends, which lost 3 bases and 1 base, there was a span of 12 bases. Germline assignment: CDR1 WSHSY and CDR2 SAAADI. In nucleotides, the CDR3 is TGCGCCAGCAGTGAATCGGGACACCGGAACACTGAAGCTTTCTTT. It is translated as CASSESGHRNTEAFF.

The chain combines TRBV5-4 with TRBJ2-7; 7 bases agree with TRBD2. V trimming: 4 bases; J trimming: 2 bases; junction bases outside the gene matches: 6. The CDR3 spans 14 residues. CDR1 SGHNT and CDR2 YYREEE come from the germline V gene (reference sequence). This chain's CDR3 is CASSRLGLAYEQYF. The CDR3, as DNA: TGTGCCAGCAGCCGACTTGGACTAGCCTACGAGCAGTACTTC.

The chain links TRBV19 to TRBJ2-7; 10 nucleotides align to TRBD1. V gave up 4 bases and J gave up 5 bases; unmatched junction bases: 8. CDR1 and CDR2 (germline): LNHDA, SQIVND (reference sequence). This CDR3 has 15 amino acids. The CDR3, as DNA: TGTGCCAGTAGTACCAGACAGGGGGCGTATAACGAGCAGTACTTC. Translation gives CASSTRQGAYNEQYF.

On this clone: Sequence at one end of the junction differs from germline and may be a read error. The chain is built from TRBV7-7 and TRBJ2-1; D uncertain. This CDR3 comprises 13 residues. CDR1 SSHAT and CDR2 FNYEAQ come from the germline V gene (reference sequence). This chain's CDR3 is CASSFRLTNEQFF. CDR3 nucleotide sequence: TGTGCTAGCAGCTTCCGACTTACCAATGAGCAGTTCTTC.

The chain is built from TRBV18 and TRBJ2-2; 8 bases align to TRBD1. The CDR3 totals 17 residues. Germline CDR1 is KGHSH and CDR2 is LQKENI. Trimming at V came to 1 base and at J to 0 bases, leaving 4 bases not matched to a gene. The CDR3 loop reads CASSPRDRNTNTGELFF. In DNA, the CDR3 is TGTGCCAGCTCACCACGGGACAGGAACACGAACACCGGGGAGCTGTTTTTT.